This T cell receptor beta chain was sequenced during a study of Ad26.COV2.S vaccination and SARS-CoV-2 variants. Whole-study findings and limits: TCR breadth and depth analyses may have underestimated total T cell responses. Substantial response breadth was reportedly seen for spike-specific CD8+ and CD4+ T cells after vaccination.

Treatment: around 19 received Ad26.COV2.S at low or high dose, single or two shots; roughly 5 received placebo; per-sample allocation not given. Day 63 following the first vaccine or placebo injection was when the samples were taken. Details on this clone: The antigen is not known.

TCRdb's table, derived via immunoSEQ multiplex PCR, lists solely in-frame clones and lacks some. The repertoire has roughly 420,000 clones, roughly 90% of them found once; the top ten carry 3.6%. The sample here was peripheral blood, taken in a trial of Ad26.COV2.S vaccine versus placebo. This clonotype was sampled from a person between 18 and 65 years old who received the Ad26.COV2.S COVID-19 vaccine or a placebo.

CDR3 sequence reads: CASSTDTGELFF. CDR3 DNA: TGCGCCAGCAGCACGGACACCGGGGAGCTGTTTTTT. The chain combines TRBV5-1 with TRBJ2-2; no clear D gene. V lost 4 bases and J lost 3, with 4 bases in between. CDR1 and CDR2 from the germline V gene are SGHRS and YFSETQ. The CDR3 loop spans 12 amino acids.